This TCR beta chain is from a study of blood T cell repertoires in COVID-19. Sequencing was performed with immunoSEQ multiplex PCR; in TCRdb, only in-frame clones are kept and a portion is missing. The sample yields 300,000 to 450,000 clones, approximately 89% seen once. In germline, CDR1 is SGHDT, CDR2 YYEEEE. The V and J ends lost 3 bases and 4 bases respectively, with 16 bases between them. The CDR3 consists of 15 residues. The genes are TRBV5-6 and TRBJ1-2; TRBD1 is a possible D gene (6 bases). Material for sequencing was peripheral blood. This clonotype originated in a woman aged 60-70 years with COVID-19, enrolled during active disease. The DNA for the CDR3 is TGTGCCAGCAGCTCCGGACGGGAAGGGGGCTATGGCTACACCTTC. As protein: CASSSGREGGYGYTF.